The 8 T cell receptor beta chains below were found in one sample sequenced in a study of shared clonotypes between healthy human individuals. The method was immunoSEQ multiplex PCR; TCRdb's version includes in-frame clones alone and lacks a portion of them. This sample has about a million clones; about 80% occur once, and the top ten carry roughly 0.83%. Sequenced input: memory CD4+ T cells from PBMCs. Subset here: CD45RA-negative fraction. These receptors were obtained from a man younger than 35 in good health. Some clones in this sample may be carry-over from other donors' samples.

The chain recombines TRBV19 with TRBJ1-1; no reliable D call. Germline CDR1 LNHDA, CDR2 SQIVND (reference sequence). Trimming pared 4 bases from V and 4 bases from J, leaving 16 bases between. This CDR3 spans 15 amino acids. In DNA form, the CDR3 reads TGTGCCAGTAGTAAGAACAGAAACCCGGGCACTGAAGCTTTCTTT. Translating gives CASSKNRNPGTEAFF.

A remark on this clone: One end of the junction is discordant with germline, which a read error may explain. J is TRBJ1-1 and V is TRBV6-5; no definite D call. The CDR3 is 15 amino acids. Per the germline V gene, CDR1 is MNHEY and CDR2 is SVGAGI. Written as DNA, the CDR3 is TGTGCCAGCAGTTACGACCGTGACCGGAACACTGAGGCTTTCTTT. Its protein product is CASSYDRDRNTEAFF.

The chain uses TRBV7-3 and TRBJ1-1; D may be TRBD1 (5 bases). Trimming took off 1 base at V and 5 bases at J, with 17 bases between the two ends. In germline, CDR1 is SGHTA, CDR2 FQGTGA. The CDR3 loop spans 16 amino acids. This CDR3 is CASSLKGQGVGTEAFF. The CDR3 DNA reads TGTGCCAGCAGCTTAAAGGGCCAGGGTGTGGGGACTGAAGCTTTCTTT.

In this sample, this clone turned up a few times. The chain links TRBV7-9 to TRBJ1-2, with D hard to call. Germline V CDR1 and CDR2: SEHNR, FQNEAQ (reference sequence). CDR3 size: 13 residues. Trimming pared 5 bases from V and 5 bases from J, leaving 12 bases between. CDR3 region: CASSRGRNYGYTF. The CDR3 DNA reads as TGTGCCAGCAGCCGCGGACGGAATTATGGCTACACCTTC. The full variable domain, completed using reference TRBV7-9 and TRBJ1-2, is DTGVSQNPRHKITKRGQNVTFRCDPISEHNRLYWYRQTLGQGPEFLTYFQNEAQLEKSRLLSDRFSAERPKGSFSTLEIQRTEQGDSAMYLCASSRGRNYGYTFGSGTRLTVV.

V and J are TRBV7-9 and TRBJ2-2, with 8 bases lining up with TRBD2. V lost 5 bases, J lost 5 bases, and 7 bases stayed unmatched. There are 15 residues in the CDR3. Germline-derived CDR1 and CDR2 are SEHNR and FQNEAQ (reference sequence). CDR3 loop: CASSVSGRVTGELFF. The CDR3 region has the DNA TGTGCCAGCAGCGTAAGCGGGAGAGTAACCGGGGAGCTGTTTTTT.

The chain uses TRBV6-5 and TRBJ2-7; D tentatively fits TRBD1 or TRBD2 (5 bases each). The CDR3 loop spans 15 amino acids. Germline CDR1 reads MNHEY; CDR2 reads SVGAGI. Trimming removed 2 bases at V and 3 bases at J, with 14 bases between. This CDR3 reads CASSYRGRGVYEQYF. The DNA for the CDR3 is TGTGCCAGCAGTTACAGGGGTCGGGGTGTCTACGAGCAGTACTTC.

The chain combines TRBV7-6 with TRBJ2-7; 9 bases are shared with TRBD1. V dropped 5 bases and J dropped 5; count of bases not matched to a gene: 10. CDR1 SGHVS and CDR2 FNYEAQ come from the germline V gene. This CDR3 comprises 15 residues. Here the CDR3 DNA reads TGTGCCAGCAGCCTTGGGTACAGGGGGCTCAACGAGCAGTACTTC. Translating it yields CASSLGYRGLNEQYF.

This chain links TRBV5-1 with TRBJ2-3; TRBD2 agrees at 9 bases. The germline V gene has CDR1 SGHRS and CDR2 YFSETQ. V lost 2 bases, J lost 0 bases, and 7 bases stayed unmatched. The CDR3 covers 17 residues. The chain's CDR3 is CASSFDQSGRSTDTQYF. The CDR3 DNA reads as TGCGCCAGCAGCTTCGACCAGAGCGGGAGGAGCACAGATACGCAGTATTTT.